The clone carrying this TCR beta chain was picked up one time. From germline, CDR1 is MNHEY and CDR2 SMNVEV (reference sequence). This CDR3 is built from 21 residues. The V and J ends lost 1 base and 5 bases respectively, with 29 bases between them. The data were taken from a study of blood T cell repertoires in COVID-19. Study-level background: Whether acute or convalescent, the COVID-19 samples came from the United States, Italy and Spain.

Sequenced by immunoSEQ multiplex PCR; TCRdb stores in-frame clones only, minus some. The table records tens of thousands of clones, roughly 90% of them present only once. The receptor was derived from a human donor with acute or convalescent COVID-19. The donor label of this sample is uncertain. Sequenced input: peripheral blood. The chain carries TRBV27 and TRBJ2-2; a possible D gene is TRBD1 (6 bases). The CDR3 region has the DNA TGTGCCAGCAGTTTATATCCCCCTCAATTACAGGGTGGAGTGGGGACCGGGGAGCTGTTTTTT. Protein product: CASSLYPPQLQGGVGTGELFF.